The 21 T cell receptor beta chains below were found in one sample sequenced in a study of shared clonotypes between healthy human individuals. Measured with immunoSEQ multiplex PCR; TCRdb has only the in-frame clones, and not every one. The sample holds around 2.1 million clones, just over 90% seen once. Naive CD8 cells lacked CD45RO and underwent positive selection for CCR7, leaving out terminally differentiated effector memory CD45RA+ cells. Sequencing was done on a sample of naive CD8+ T cells from PBMCs. These receptors were collected from a man between 18 and 29 years old in good health. Some clones in this sample may be carry-over from other donors' samples.

The chain recombines TRBV7-9 with TRBJ2-1, with D possibly matching TRBD2 (5 bases). The CDR3 is made up of 14 amino acids. Between the trimmed V and J ends, which lost 5 bases and 3 bases, there was a span of 11 bases. Germline V lookup: CDR1 SEHNR, CDR2 FQNEAQ (reference sequence). DNA for the CDR3: TGTGCCAGCAGCCCAAGCGGTTACTACAATGAGCAGTTCTTC. This sequence encodes CASSPSGYYNEQFF.

On this clone: Other nucleotide sequences from this sample produce the same CDR3. J is TRBJ2-5 and V is TRBV5-1; a weak D match, TRBD2 (5 bases). The CDR3 covers 14 residues. V shed 1 base and J shed 2 bases, with 9 bases lying between them. Germline lookup yields CDR1 SGHRS and CDR2 YFSETQ. The CDR3 sequence: CASSLFREQETQYF. CDR3 nucleotides: TGCGCCAGCAGCTTGTTCCGGGAACAAGAGACCCAGTACTTC.

Of note for this clone: Other DNA sequences in this sample translate to the same CDR3. The chain has TRBV5-4 and TRBJ2-5; the D is unclear. Germline values: CDR1 SGHNT, CDR2 YYREEE (reference sequence). This CDR3 is built from 12 residues. V gave up 0 bases and J gave up 4 bases, with 4 bases separating them. The CDR3 reads CASSLGLETQYF. DNA for the CDR3: TGTGCCAGCAGCTTGGGGCTAGAGACCCAGTACTTC.

The table lists this clone with a count of one. The V call is TRBV19, the J call TRBJ1-5, with D tentatively TRBD1 (6 bases). CDR1 LNHDA and CDR2 SQIVND come from the germline V gene (reference sequence). The CDR3 covers 17 residues. The V gene lost 3 bases and the J gene lost 0 bases, with 15 bases spanning the gap. This chain's CDR3 is CASSITSGHISNQPQHF. DNA for the CDR3: TGTGCCAGTAGTATTACTTCGGGACATATTAGCAATCAGCCCCAGCATTTT.

The chain couples TRBV19 to TRBJ1-1; 9 positions match TRBD1. The germline CDR1 and CDR2 sequences are LNHDA and SQIVND (reference sequence). This CDR3 spans 12 amino acids. The J segment lost 11 bases and the V segment lost 4 bases, leaving 5 bases of the junction unmatched. CDR3 amino acids: CASSTLQGAAFF. DNA for the CDR3: TGTGCCAGTAGTACCCTACAGGGGGCGGCTTTCTTT.

This sequence joins TRBV9 and TRBJ2-3; no clear D gene. Germline loops: CDR1 SGDLS, CDR2 YYNGEE. Between the trimmed V and J ends, which lost 6 bases and 0 bases, there was a span of 11 bases. This CDR3 is 14 amino acids long. CDR3 DNA: TGTGCCAGCACCCCGACGAGGAGCACAGATACGCAGTATTTT. Residues: CASTPTRSTDTQYF.

The genes are TRBV7-9 and TRBJ2-5; unclear D gene. V was pared by 5 bases and J by 5 bases, with 24 bases between. This CDR3 has 17 amino acids. Germline V gives CDR1 SEHNR, CDR2 FQNEAQ (reference sequence). The CDR3 DNA reads TGTGCCAGCAGCCAAGACGTTAGGCGGCGAGGCAGGGAGACCCAGTACTTC. It encodes CASSQDVRRRGRETQYF.

The chain combines TRBV14 with TRBJ1-1; 9 bases agree with TRBD1. The V gene end was trimmed by 2 bases and the J gene end by 11 bases; junction bases not matched to a gene: 6. Germline CDR1 reads SGHDN; CDR2 reads FVKESK. The CDR3 runs to 13 residues. The CDR3 loop is CASSQRTGAWAFF. Here the CDR3 DNA reads TGTGCCAGCAGCCAACGGACAGGGGCCTGGGCTTTCTTT.

This clone has only a few counts. This chain uses TRBV7-9 with TRBJ1-1; D unclear. CDR1 and CDR2 from the germline V gene are SEHNR and FQNEAQ (reference sequence). Trimming pared 2 bases from V and 5 bases from J, leaving 12 bases between. The CDR3 is 14 amino acids. The CDR3 sequence is CASSLSEGGTEAFF. CDR3 sequence (DNA): TGTGCCAGCAGCTTATCAGAGGGAGGGACTGAAGCTTTCTTT.

CDR3 nucleotides: TGTGCCAGCAGTTTTTCCCTAGCGGGAAACAATGAGCAGTTCTTC. Amino acids: CASSFSLAGNNEQFF. The chain links TRBV27 to TRBJ2-1; 9 positions agree with TRBD2. Unmatched junction bases numbered 5, after V lost 3 bases and J lost 5 bases. The germline CDR1 and CDR2 sequences are MNHEY and SMNVEV (reference sequence). This CDR3 contains 15 residues.

This chain links TRBV7-6 with TRBJ2-3, with 9 bases matching TRBD2. The germline V gene encodes CDR1 SGHVS and CDR2 FNYEAQ. The CDR3 covers 15 residues. The ends lost 5 bases at V and 6 bases at J; junction bases unmatched: 9. CDR3 sequence reads: CASSRLAVIPDTQYF. The CDR3 DNA is TGTGCCAGCAGCCGACTAGCGGTGATACCGGATACGCAGTATTTT.

The J gene is TRBJ2-3, the V gene TRBV27, with 7 bases that match TRBD2. V shed 4 bases, J shed 2 bases, and the junction held 9 bases outside the gene matches. This CDR3 is built from 16 residues. The germline V gene encodes CDR1 MNHEY and CDR2 SMNVEV (reference sequence). Written as DNA, the CDR3 is TGTGCCAGCAGTTGGGGCGGGAGAGGGTACACAGATACGCAGTATTTT. Its translation is CASSWGGRGYTDTQYF.

This clone showed up just once. The V call is TRBV29-1, the J call TRBJ2-1; D unclear. The CDR3 runs 14 residues. Trimming stripped 2 bases from V and 7 bases from J, with 15 bases between. Germline values: CDR1 SQVTM, CDR2 ANQGSEA. CDR3 residues: CSVETVVTRNEQFF. As DNA, the CDR3 is TGCAGCGTTGAAACGGTTGTGACAAGGAATGAGCAGTTCTTC.

The V and J genes are TRBV7-2 and TRBJ2-5; 7 nucleotides align to TRBD2. V was clipped by 6 bases and J by 5 bases; unmatched bases: 9. In germline, CDR1 is SGHTA, CDR2 FQGNSA. The CDR3 is 14 amino acids. As DNA, the CDR3 is TGTGCCAGCAGGACGGGACTACCCCGGGAGACCCAGTACTTC. Protein: CASRTGLPRETQYF. The entire variable domain, with the rest obtained from reference TRBV7-2 and TRBJ2-5, is as follows: GAGVSQSPSNKVTEKGKDVELRCDPISGHTALYWYRQSLGQGLEFLIYFQGNSAPDKSGLPSDRFSAERTGGSVSTLTIQRTQQEDSAVYLCASRTGLPRETQYFGPGTRLLVL.

The chain uses TRBV7-9 and TRBJ2-5, with D unresolved. V was shortened by 6 bases and J by 5 bases, with 16 bases between the two germline ends. The germline gives CDR1 SEHNR, CDR2 FQNEAQ (reference sequence). The CDR3 consists of 14 residues. The CDR3 is CASSLVGPRETQYF. Written as DNA, the CDR3 is TGTGCCAGCAGTCTAGTGGGTCCGAGGGAGACCCAGTACTTC.

This clone has just one count. This sequence joins TRBV29-1 and TRBJ1-2, with D possibly being TRBD1 (6 bases). The CDR3 is 18 residues long. Trimming stripped 4 bases from V and 6 bases from J, with 30 bases between. The germline gives CDR1 SQVTM, CDR2 ANQGSEA. The CDR3, as DNA: TGCAGCGTTGTGGGACCCCAAGTTGGGGGCGCCAGGGTTGATGGCTACACCTTC. This translates into CSVVGPQVGGARVDGYTF.

J is TRBJ1-4 and V is TRBV4-1; D is ambiguous. The CDR3 runs 14 residues. Germline loops: CDR1 MGHRA, CDR2 YSYEKL. The germline V and J ends were trimmed by 4 bases and 6 bases, with 12 bases remaining between them. The CDR3 sequence is CASSPWGRDEKLFF. DNA of the CDR3: TGCGCCAGCAGCCCCTGGGGTAGGGATGAAAAACTGTTTTTT.

Remarks on this clone: The same CDR3 is also encoded by other DNA sequences in this sample. DNA for the CDR3: TGTGCCAGCAGCGGGTCCTACAATGAGCAGTTCTTC. Translated, it gives CASSGSYNEQFF. The rearrangement uses TRBV9 and TRBJ2-1; no clear D gene. CDR3 length: 12 amino acids. Trimming pared 3 bases from V and 1 base from J, leaving 2 bases between. The germline gives CDR1 SGDLS, CDR2 YYNGEE.

The CDR3 DNA reads as TGTGCCAGCAGCTCCCCACGGGCCCCAGATACGCAGTATTTT. Translation: CASSSPRAPDTQYF. V usage is TRBV7-9 and J usage is TRBJ2-3; D not certain. The CDR3 length is 14 residues. The V end lost 4 bases, the J end lost 4 bases, and 12 bases lay between the germline ends. Germline V CDR1 and CDR2: SEHNR, FQNEAQ (reference sequence).

This chain connects TRBV5-1 to TRBJ2-1, with D perhaps assigned TRBD1 or TRBD2 (5 bases each). CDR1 is SGHRS and CDR2 is YFSETQ in the germline V gene. The V gene lost 0 bases and the J gene lost 0 bases, with 10 bases spanning the gap. The CDR3 is 16 amino acids. CDR3 sequence: CASSLAGTSSYNEQFF. CDR3 nucleotides: TGCGCCAGCAGCTTGGCGGGGACGAGCTCCTACAATGAGCAGTTCTTC.

The rearrangement joins TRBV30 to TRBJ1-5; the D gene is possibly TRBD1 (6 bases). The V end was cut by 2 bases, the J end by 9 bases, with 17 bases between. The germline CDR1 and CDR2 sequences are GTSNPN and SVGIG (reference sequence). This CDR3 contains 14 residues. The CDR3 here is CAWSSPVGGTPQHF. The CDR3 nucleotides are TGTGCCTGGAGTAGCCCCGTCGGGGGCACGCCCCAGCATTTT.